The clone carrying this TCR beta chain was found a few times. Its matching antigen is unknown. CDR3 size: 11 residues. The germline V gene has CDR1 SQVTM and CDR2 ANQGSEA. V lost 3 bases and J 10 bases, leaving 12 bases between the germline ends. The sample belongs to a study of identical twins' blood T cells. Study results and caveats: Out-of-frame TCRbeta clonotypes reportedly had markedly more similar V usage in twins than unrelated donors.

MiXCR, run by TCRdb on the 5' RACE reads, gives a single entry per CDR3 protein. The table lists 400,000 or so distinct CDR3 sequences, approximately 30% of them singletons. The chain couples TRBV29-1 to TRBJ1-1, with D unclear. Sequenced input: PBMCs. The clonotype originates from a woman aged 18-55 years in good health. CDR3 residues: CSVDLGPGAFF. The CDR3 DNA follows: TGCAGCGTTGACCTTGGACCTGGAGCTTTCTTT.